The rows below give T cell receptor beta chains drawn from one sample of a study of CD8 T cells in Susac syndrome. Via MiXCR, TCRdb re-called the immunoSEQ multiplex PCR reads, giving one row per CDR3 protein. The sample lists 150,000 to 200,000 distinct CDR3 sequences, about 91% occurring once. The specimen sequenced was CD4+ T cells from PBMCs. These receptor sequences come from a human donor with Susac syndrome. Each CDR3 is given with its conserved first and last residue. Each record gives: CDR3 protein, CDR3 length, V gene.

CDR3: CAISESEDGYTF
length: 12
V: TRBV10-3

CDR3: CASADGVLSYEQYF
length: 14
V: TRBV2

CDR3: CSASGGRPYNEQFF
length: 14
V: TRBV20-1

CDR3: CASVRQTAATDTQYF
length: 15
V: TRBV2

CDR3: CASSPPGASGGEQYF
length: 15
V: TRBV14

CDR3: CASSLGLAGASFF
length: 13
V: TRBV7-2

CDR3: CAISHREGTDTQYF
length: 14
V: TRBV10-3

CDR3: CATSGRGAGTGELFF
length: 15
V: TRBV24-1

CDR3: CASSVYRGTEAFF
length: 13
V: TRBV5-6

CDR3: CASRSGLTSYNEQFF
length: 15
V: TRBV13

CDR3: CSARTQGGQPQHF
length: 13
V: TRBV20-1

CDR3: CASSVLAGTYNEQFF
length: 15
V: TRBV5-6

CDR3: CASSRPQGSTDTQYF
length: 15
V: TRBV12-3/TRBV12-4

CDR3: CSVSWNTEAFF
length: 11
V: TRBV29-1

CDR3: CAISESVRGAPSPLHF
length: 16
V: TRBV10-3

CDR3: CASSQGGGAVTWTQYF
length: 16
V: TRBV3-1

CDR3: CSAGVSGGNTEAFF
length: 14
V: TRBV20-1

CDR3: CASSTLGLGFSADTQYF
length: 17
V: TRBV9

CDR3: CASNREDKTSTDTQYF
length: 16
V: TRBV10-2

CDR3: CASRSRAPEQYF
length: 12
V: TRBV5-8

CDR3: CASSRTSGVLNEQFF
length: 15
V: TRBV5-1

CDR3: CASRGLTYQETQYF
length: 14
V: TRBV5-1